A selection of T cell receptor beta chains follows, all from one sample in a study of blood T cells in healthy people across ages. TCRdb recomputed calls from the 5' RACE reads with MiXCR, one row per CDR3 protein. Of about 680,000 distinct CDR3 sequences in the sample, 45% to 50% are singletons; the top ten hold approximately 32%. The specimen sequenced was blood. The receptors originated from an older woman in good health. Each CDR3 is given with its conserved first and last residue. Each record gives: clone size, V gene, J gene, D gene, CDR3 DNA, CDR3 protein. The D gene is left open where the match is weak. Rows give clone size only sometimes, using once, few, many, or a class for an expanded clone.

>NA|TRBV7-2|TRBJ2-1|NA
TGTGCCAGCAGGGAAGGAGGTTCACGCCAGAGTGAGCAGTTCTTC
CASREGGSRQSEQFF
>NA|TRBV7-3|TRBJ2-7|NA
TGTGCCAGCAGTCCTGCGGGAAATACCTACGAGCAGTACTTC
CASSPAGNTYEQYF
>NA|TRBV7-2|TRBJ1-2|NA
TGTGCCAGCAGCTTAGACAGGGACTATGACTACACCTTC
CASSLDRDYDYTF
>NA|TRBV20-1|TRBJ2-7|NA
TGCAGTGCTAGAGAGGACAGCGGTTTTTCCTACGAGCAGTACTTC
CSAREDSGFSYEQYF
>NA|TRBV20-1|TRBJ2-3|TRBD2
TGCAGTGCCCCTAGCGGGCCAAGCACAGATACGCAGTATTTT
CSAPSGPSTDTQYF
>NA|TRBV20-1|TRBJ1-6|NA
TGCAGTGCTAGGTCCTTCGCGGGCAATAATTCACCCCTCCACTTT
CSARSFAGNNSPLHF
>NA|TRBV29-1|TRBJ1-4|TRBD1
TGCAGCGTTGAAGACCAGTGGACAGGAAGGGAAAAACTGTTTTTT
CSVEDQWTGREKLFF
>once|TRBV27|TRBJ2-1|NA
TGTGCCAGCAGTTTATACAGGGATACTGAGCAGTTCTTC
CASSLYRDTEQFF
>NA|TRBV5-1|TRBJ2-3|NA
TGCGCCAGCACCCTGAATGCCAAAAGCGGCACAGCTACGCAGTATTTT
CASTLNAKSGTATQYF
>NA|TRBV15|TRBJ1-2|NA
TGTGCCACCAGCAGAGATCCCCAGCCCGACCGAGGCTACACCTTC
CATSRDPQPDRGYTF
>NA|TRBV15|TRBJ2-1|TRBD2
TGTGCCACCAGCAAGCTAGCGGAGAATAACAATGAGCAGTTCTTC
CATSKLAENNNEQFF
>few|TRBV10-3|TRBJ2-5|TRBD2
TGTGCCATCAAAGAGACTAGCGGGTTGGGAGAGACCCAGTACTTC
CAIKETSGLGETQYF
>NA|TRBV10-3|TRBJ1-1|NA
TGTGCCACCGGTCCGGGGGGATTCAACACTGAAGCTTTCTTT
CATGPGGFNTEAFF
>NA|TRBV20-1|TRBJ2-5|TRBD2
TGCAGTGCAGGAGCTAGCGGGCAAGAGACCCAGTACTTC
CSAGASGQETQYF
>NA|TRBV14|TRBJ2-5|NA
TGTGCCAGCAGCCAAGGGACGGGTAGTGTGGAGACCCAGTACTTC
CASSQGTGSVETQYF
>NA|TRBV20-1|TRBJ2-7|NA
TGCAGTGCGCAGAGGGGAGTTCTCTACGAGCAGTACTTC
CSAQRGVLYEQYF
>NA|TRBV30|TRBJ2-3|NA
TGTGCCATGGACCCGAAAATACCAGATACGCAGTATTTT
CAMDPKIPDTQYF
>few|TRBV29-1|TRBJ2-7|NA
TGCAGCGTACAGGTTTTCTCCTACGAGCAGTACTTC
CSVQVFSYEQYF
>NA|TRBV7-9|TRBJ2-1|TRBD1
TGTGCCAGCAGCTTGGGACAGGGGGCACTTAATGAGCAGTTCTTC
CASSLGQGALNEQFF
>NA|TRBV2|TRBJ2-5|TRBD1
TGTGCCACCAGGGGGTTTGGAGAGACCCAGTACTTC
CATRGFGETQYF
>NA|TRBV3-1|TRBJ2-1|NA
TGTGCCAGCAGCCAAGAGGAAAAGGGACTGCTGAACAATGAGCAGTTCTTC
CASSQEEKGLLNNEQFF
>once|TRBV6-1|TRBJ2-3|NA
TGTGCCAGCAGTGAATGGCAGGGGCATGATACGCAGTATTTT
CASSEWQGHDTQYF
>NA|TRBV13|TRBJ2-7|TRBD2
TGTGCCAGCAGCTCACTAGCGGGAGGTTCGTACGAGCAGTACTTC
CASSSLAGGSYEQYF
>few|TRBV20-1|TRBJ2-1|TRBD2
TGCAGTGCTCCACCGGGACTAGCGGGAGGGGCCCCCTACAATGAGCAGTTCTTC
CSAPPGLAGGAPYNEQFF
>few|TRBV5-1|TRBJ2-7|NA
TGCGCCAGCAGCTTGAGCAGCCTAATAATCTACGAGCAGTACTTC
CASSLSSLIIYEQYF
>few|TRBV20-1|TRBJ2-7|NA
TGCAGTGCTCGCGTTGCTACAGGGAACGAGCAGTACTTC
CSARVATGNEQYF
>NA|TRBV9|TRBJ2-3|TRBD2
TGTGCCAGCAGCGTAGGAAAGCGGGAGGCCTTCCGAGATACGCAGTATTTT
CASSVGKREAFRDTQYF
>few|TRBV7-3|TRBJ1-2|NA
TGTGCCAGCAGCTTAACGAGCTCCGGACTCGGCTACACCTTC
CASSLTSSGLGYTF
>NA|TRBV30|TRBJ2-7|TRBD2
TGTGCCTGGAGACCTAGCGGGAGCTCCTACGAGCAGTACTTC
CAWRPSGSSYEQYF
>NA|TRBV7-9|TRBJ2-2|NA
TGTGCCAGCAGCTTAGCTCCGTCGGTAGTGGAGGAGCTGTTTTTT
CASSLAPSVVEELFF
>NA|TRBV18|TRBJ1-2|NA
TGTGCCAGCTCCCGCGACAGGACTTTTCCTTATGGCTACACCTTC
CASSRDRTFPYGYTF
>few|TRBV6-2/TRBV6-3|TRBJ1-5|NA
TGTGCCAGCAGCTCCTATCAGCCCCAGCATTTT
CASSSYQPQHF
>NA|TRBV6-4|TRBJ2-1|TRBD2
TGTGCCAGCAGTCTTACCCCGGGGGGCTACAATGAGCAGTTCTTC
CASSLTPGGYNEQFF
>NA|TRBV12-3/TRBV12-4|TRBJ2-7|NA
TGTGCCAGCAGTTTAGCCCCGGCAGGGTGGGTGGGGGAGCAGTACTTC
CASSLAPAGWVGEQYF
>few|TRBV5-1|TRBJ1-1|NA
TGCGCCAGCAGCTTGAACATCCCGAACACTGAAGCTTTCTTT
CASSLNIPNTEAFF
>few|TRBV7-9|TRBJ2-1|TRBD2
TGTGCCAGCAGCAACACCGGGACTAGCGGGAGGAGCTCCTACAATGAGCAGTTCTTC
CASSNTGTSGRSSYNEQFF
>few|TRBV29-1|TRBJ2-3|NA
TGCAGCGTTGTCCCGGCGGCACGTAGCACAGATACGCAGTATTTT
CSVVPAARSTDTQYF
>few|TRBV10-3|TRBJ2-1|TRBD2
TGTGCCATCAGGGGGACTAGCGGGAACCGGTTCAATGAGCAGTTCTTC
CAIRGTSGNRFNEQFF
>few|TRBV20-1|TRBJ2-5|NA
TGCAGTGCTAGAGATCGGACAAACTTAGGGCAGTACTTC
CSARDRTNLGQYF
>few|TRBV25-1|TRBJ1-2|NA
TGTGCCAGCAGTGAATTTATAAGGGGTTCAGTCTATGGCTACACCTTC
CASSEFIRGSVYGYTF
>NA|TRBV20-1|TRBJ2-7|NA
TGCAGTGCTAGAGATTTCGCCGGGAGCTACTACGAGCAGTACTTC
CSARDFAGSYYEQYF
>few|TRBV29-1|TRBJ1-2|TRBD1
TGCAGCGTCAACACAGGGGGCAGAGACTATGGCTACACCTTC
CSVNTGGRDYGYTF
>NA|TRBV27|TRBJ1-5|NA
TGTGCCAGCAGCTTTGTAAGGGGAAGCAATCAGCCCCAGCATTTT
CASSFVRGSNQPQHF
>NA|TRBV6-1|TRBJ1-5|NA
TGTGCCAGCAGTGAACGGGAGCTTTATCCGCCCCAGCATTTT
CASSERELYPPQHF
>few|TRBV4-3|TRBJ2-7|TRBD2
TGCGCCAGCAGCCAAGATAGCGGTAGCGGGACTTACGAGCAGTACTTC
CASSQDSGSGTYEQYF
>NA|TRBV20-1|TRBJ2-1|TRBD2
TGCAGTGCTAGAGAGGGTGGGCGCGGGAGGTTCGATGAGCAGTTCTTC
CSAREGGRGRFDEQFF
>NA|TRBV20-1|TRBJ2-1|NA
TGCAGTGCGCTTAGGGGGGGGAGCTCCTACAATGAGCAGTTCTTC
CSALRGGSSYNEQFF
>NA|TRBV18|TRBJ1-1|TRBD1
TGTGCCAGCTCACCAGCACAGGGGGGTGAAGCTTTCTTT
CASSPAQGGEAFF
>few|TRBV12-3/TRBV12-4|TRBJ2-1|NA
TGTGCCAGCAGTTTTGGGACCCCCTCCTACAATGAGCAGTTCTTC
CASSFGTPSYNEQFF
>NA|TRBV28|TRBJ1-1|NA
TGTGCCAGCAGTTTCACCCGACAGGAGAACACTGAAGCTTTCTTT
CASSFTRQENTEAFF
>few|TRBV20-1|TRBJ1-2|NA
TGCAGTGCTGGACAGAAAACTAACTATGGCTACACCTTC
CSAGQKTNYGYTF
>few|TRBV28|TRBJ2-1|NA
TGTGCCAGCAGTTTGATGGTCCATGAGCAGTTCTTC
CASSLMVHEQFF
>NA|TRBV20-1|TRBJ2-1|TRBD2
TGCAGTGCTAGAACTAGCGGGACCTACAATGAGCAGTTCTTC
CSARTSGTYNEQFF